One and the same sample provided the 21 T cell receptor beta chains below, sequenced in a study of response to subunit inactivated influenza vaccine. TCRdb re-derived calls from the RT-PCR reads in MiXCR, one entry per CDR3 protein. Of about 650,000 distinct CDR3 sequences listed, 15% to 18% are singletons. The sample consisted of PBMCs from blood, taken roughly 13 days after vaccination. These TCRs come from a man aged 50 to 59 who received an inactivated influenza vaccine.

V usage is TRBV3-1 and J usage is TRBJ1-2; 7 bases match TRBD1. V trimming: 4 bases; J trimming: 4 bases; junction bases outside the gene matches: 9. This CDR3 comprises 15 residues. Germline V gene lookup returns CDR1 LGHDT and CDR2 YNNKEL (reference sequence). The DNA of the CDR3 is TGTGCCAGCAGCCCCACAGGGGATCGGGCCTATGGCTACACCTTC. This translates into CASSPTGDRAYGYTF.

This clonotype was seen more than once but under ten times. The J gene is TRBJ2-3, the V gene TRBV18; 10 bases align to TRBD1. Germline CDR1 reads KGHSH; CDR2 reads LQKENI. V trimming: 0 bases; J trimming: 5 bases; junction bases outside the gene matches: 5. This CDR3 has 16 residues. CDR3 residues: CASSPPGTGEEDTQYF. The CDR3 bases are TGTGCCAGCTCACCACCCGGGACAGGGGAGGAAGATACGCAGTATTTT. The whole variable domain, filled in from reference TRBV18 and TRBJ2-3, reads NAGVMQNPRHLVRRRGQEARLRCSPMKGHSHVYWYRQLPEEGLKFMVYLQKENIIDESGMPKERFSAEFPKEGPSILRIQQVVRGDSAAYFCASSPPGTGEEDTQYFGPGTRLTVL.

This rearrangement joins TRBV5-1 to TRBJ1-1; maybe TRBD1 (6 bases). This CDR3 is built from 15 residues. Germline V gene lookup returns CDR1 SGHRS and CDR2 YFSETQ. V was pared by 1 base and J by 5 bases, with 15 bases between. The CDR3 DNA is TGCGCCAGCAGCTTGAAGGCCAGGGGAAAGACTGAAGCTTTCTTT. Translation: CASSLKARGKTEAFF.

CDR3 loop: CASSYSRGTGDNQPQHF. DNA of the CDR3: TGTGCCAGCAGTTACTCGAGGGGGACAGGGGACAATCAGCCCCAGCATTTT. The chain combines TRBV6-2 or TRBV6-3 with TRBJ1-5; 10 bases are shared with TRBD1. This CDR3 contains 17 residues. Per germline, CDR1 MNHEY and CDR2 SVGEGT. V gave up 0 bases and J gave up 3 bases; unmatched junction bases: 5.

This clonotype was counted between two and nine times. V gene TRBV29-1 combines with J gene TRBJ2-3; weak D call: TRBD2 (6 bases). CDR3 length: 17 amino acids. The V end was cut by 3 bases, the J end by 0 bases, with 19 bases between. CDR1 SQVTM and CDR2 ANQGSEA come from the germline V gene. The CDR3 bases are TGCAGCGTTGAGGGCGTGCCGGGACTGGAAAGCACAGATACGCAGTATTTT. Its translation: CSVEGVPGLESTDTQYF.

CDR3 DNA: TGTGCCAGCAGTTTAGACCCCACTAGCTTTGAGCAGTTCTTC. This sequence encodes CASSLDPTSFEQFF. The chain joins TRBV28 to TRBJ2-1, with D perhaps matching TRBD2 (6 bases). The CDR3 contains 14 residues. CDR1 is MDHEN, CDR2 SYDVKM, per germline. V dropped 2 bases and J dropped 9 bases, with 14 bases sitting between them.

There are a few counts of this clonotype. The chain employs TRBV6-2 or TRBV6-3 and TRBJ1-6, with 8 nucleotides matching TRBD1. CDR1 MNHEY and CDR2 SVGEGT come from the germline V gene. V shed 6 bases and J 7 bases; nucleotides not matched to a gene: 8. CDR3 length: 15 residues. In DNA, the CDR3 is TGTGCCAGCAGGAACGCCGGACAGGGAAATTCACCCCTCCACTTT. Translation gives CASRNAGQGNSPLHF.

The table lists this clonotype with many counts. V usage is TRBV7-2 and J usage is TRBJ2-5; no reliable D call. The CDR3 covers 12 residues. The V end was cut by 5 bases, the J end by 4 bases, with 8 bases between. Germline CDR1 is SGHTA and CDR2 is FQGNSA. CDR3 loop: CASSKASETQYF. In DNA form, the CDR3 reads TGTGCCAGCAGCAAAGCCTCAGAGACCCAGTACTTC.

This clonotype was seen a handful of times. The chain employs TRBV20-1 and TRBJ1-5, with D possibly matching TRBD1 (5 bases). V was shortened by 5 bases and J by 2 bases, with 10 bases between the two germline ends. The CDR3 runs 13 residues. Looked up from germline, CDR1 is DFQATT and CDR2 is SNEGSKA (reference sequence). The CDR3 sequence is CSAQSGGNQPQHF. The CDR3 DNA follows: TGCAGTGCTCAATCGGGGGGCAATCAGCCCCAGCATTTT.

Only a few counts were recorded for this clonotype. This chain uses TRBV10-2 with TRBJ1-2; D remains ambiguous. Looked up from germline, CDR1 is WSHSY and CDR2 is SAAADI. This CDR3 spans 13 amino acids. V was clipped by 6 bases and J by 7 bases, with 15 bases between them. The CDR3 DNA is TGCGCCAGCAGCCACCAGGTAGATGGTGGCTACACCTTC. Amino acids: CASSHQVDGGYTF.

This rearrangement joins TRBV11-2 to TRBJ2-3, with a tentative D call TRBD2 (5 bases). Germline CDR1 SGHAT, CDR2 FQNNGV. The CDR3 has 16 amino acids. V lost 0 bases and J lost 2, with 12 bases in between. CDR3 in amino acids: CASSLDTRLYTDTQYF. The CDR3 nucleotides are TGTGCCAGCAGCTTAGATACGAGACTATACACAGATACGCAGTATTTT.

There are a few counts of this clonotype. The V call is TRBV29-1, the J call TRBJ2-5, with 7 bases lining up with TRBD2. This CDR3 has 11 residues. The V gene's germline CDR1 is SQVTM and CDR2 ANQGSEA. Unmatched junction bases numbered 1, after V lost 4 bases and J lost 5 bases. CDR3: CSVGLAETQYF. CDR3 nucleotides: TGCAGCGTTGGACTAGCCGAGACCCAGTACTTC.

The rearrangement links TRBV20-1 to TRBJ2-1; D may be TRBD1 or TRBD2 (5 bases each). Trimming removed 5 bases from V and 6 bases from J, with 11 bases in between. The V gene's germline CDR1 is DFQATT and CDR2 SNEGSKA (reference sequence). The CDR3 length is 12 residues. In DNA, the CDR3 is TGCAGTGCTTGGGGGACCACCAATGAGCAGTTCTTC. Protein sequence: CSAWGTTNEQFF.

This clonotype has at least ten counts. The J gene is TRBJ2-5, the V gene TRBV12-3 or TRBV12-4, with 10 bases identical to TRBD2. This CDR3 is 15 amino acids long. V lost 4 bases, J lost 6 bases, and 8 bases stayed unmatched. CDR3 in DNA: TGTGCCAGCAGTTCTCAGCGGGGGGGCGGGAAGACCCAGTACTTC. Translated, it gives CASSSQRGGGKTQYF.

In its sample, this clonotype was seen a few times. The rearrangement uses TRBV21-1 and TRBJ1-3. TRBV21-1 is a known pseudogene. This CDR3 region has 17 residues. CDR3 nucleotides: TGTGCCAGCAGCAAAGTCGCAGGGCCCCTTAAACGGAACACCATATATTTT. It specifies CASSKVAGPLKRNTIYF.

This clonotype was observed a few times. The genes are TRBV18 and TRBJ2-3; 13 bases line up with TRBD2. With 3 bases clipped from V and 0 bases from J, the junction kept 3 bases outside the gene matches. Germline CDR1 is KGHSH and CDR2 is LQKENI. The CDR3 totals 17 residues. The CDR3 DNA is TGTGCCAGCTCACCGGGACTAGCGGGGCCGAGCACAGATACGCAGTATTTT. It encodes CASSPGLAGPSTDTQYF.

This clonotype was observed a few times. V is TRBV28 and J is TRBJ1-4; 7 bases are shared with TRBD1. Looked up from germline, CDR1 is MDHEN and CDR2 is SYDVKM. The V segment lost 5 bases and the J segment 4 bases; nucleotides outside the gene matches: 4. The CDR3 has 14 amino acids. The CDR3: CASSPTGFNEKLFF. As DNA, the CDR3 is TGTGCCAGCAGTCCGACAGGGTTTAATGAAAAACTGTTTTTT.

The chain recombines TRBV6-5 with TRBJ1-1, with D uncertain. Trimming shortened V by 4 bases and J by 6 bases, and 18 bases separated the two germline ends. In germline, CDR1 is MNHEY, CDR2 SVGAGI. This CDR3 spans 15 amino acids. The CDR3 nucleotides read TGTGCCAGCAGTTCCTTAAAGCGGGCAGAGGCTGAAGCTTTCTTT. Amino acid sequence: CASSSLKRAEAEAFF.

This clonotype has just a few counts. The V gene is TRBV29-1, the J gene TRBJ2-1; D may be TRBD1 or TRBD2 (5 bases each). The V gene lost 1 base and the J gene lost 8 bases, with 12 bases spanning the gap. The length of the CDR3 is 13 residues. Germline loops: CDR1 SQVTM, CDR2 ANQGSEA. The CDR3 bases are TGCAGCGTTGAAGGGGGCTTGGGAGATGAGCAGTTCTTC. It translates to CSVEGGLGDEQFF.

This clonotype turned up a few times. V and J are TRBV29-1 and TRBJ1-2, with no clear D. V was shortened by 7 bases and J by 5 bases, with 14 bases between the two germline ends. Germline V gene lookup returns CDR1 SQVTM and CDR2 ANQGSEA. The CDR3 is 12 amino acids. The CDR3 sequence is CSAALEFYGYTF. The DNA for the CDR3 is TGCAGCGCCGCGTTAGAGTTTTATGGCTACACCTTC.

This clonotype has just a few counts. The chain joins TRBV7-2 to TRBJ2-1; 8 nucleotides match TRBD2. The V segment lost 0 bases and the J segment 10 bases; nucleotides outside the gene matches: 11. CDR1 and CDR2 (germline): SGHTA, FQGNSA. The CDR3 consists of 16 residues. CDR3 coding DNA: TGTGCCAGCAGCTTAGCCCCGGGGGGGAAGAGCGGAGAGCAGTTCTTC. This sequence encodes CASSLAPGGKSGEQFF.